Given below is one TCR beta chain in context. The antigen remains undetermined. The authors ran a second PCR of roughly 6 to 12 cycles using a sample-barcoded 5' primer and a J-beta primer mix. TCRdb processed the 5' RACE reads anew with MiXCR; each CDR3 protein has one entry. The repertoire has around 820,000 distinct CDR3 sequences, more than 20% of them found once; the top ten carry around 3.6%. Per sample, extraction of total RNA gave at least 5 micrograms in every case. This CDR3 comprises 15 residues. The data belong to a study of blood T cells in healthy people across ages. Study results and caveats: The lack of PBMC sorting stopped any conclusive naive versus antigen-experienced comparison.

These sequences were also reported in another study, on T cells of mothers and their children.

This receptor was identified in a boy aged 10-17 years in good health. The gene calls are TRBV12-3 or TRBV12-4 and TRBJ2-5, with 9 nucleotides matching TRBD1. With the DNA end fitting TRBJ2-7 better, the J assignment may be wrong. Material for sequencing was blood. The CDR3 DNA reads TGTGCCAGCAGGGGAACCGGGACAGGGCTTTACGAGCAGTACTTC. Protein sequence: CASRGTGTGLYEQYF.